This is a list of T cell receptor beta chains from one sample in a study of T cell responses to AZD1222 COVID-19 vaccine. Libraries were prepared by immunoSEQ multiplex PCR; TCRdb keeps only in-frame clonotypes and omits some of them. The data contain 130,000 to 150,000 clones, around 90% of them singletons. The material was peripheral blood, obtained on day 0 of AZD1222 vaccination. The source is an adult in good health. Both conserved end residues are part of each CDR3. D genes are given only for firm matches. Expanded clones get a size class; other rows say once, few or many, or leave the size out.

D: NA
J: TRBJ1-6
V: TRBV3-1/TRBV3-2
size: NA
DNA: TGTGCCAGCAGCCAGCAGGCAGCGCCGTTCCGACCCCTCCACTTT
CDR3: CASSQQAAPFRPLHF

D: NA
J: TRBJ2-1
V: TRBV28
size: NA
DNA: TGTGCCAGCAGTACAACCGATGAGCAGTTCTTC
CDR3: CASSTTDEQFF

D: NA
J: TRBJ1-5
V: TRBV19
size: NA
DNA: TGTGCCAGTAAAGGCTGGGGCCTTAGCAATCAGCCCCAGCATTTT
CDR3: CASKGWGLSNQPQHF

D: NA
J: TRBJ2-3
V: TRBV30
size: NA
DNA: TGTGCCTGGAGTGGACAGGCCACCCCCACAGATACGCAGTATTTT
CDR3: CAWSGQATPTDTQYF

D: TRBD2
J: TRBJ2-1
V: TRBV2
size: NA
DNA: TGTGCCAGCAGCGACCCCGGGACTAGCGGATACAATGAGCAGTTCTTC
CDR3: CASSDPGTSGYNEQFF

D: TRBD2
J: TRBJ2-5
V: TRBV10-2
size: NA
DNA: TGCGCCAGCAGTCCCTCCAGGACTAGCGGCGGAGTTCGGGTCGAGACCCAGTACTTC
CDR3: CASSPSRTSGGVRVETQYF

D: TRBD2
J: TRBJ2-2
V: TRBV5-6
size: NA
DNA: TGTGCCAGCAGCTTTACGGGAGGGCCTGCCGGGGAGCTGTTTTTT
CDR3: CASSFTGGPAGELFF

D: TRBD1
J: TRBJ1-2
V: TRBV28
size: NA
DNA: TGTGCCAGCAGTCAGGACAGGGCCTATGGCTACACCTTC
CDR3: CASSQDRAYGYTF

D: NA
J: TRBJ2-6
V: TRBV6-2/TRBV6-3
size: once
DNA: TGTGCCAGCAGCCGTACAGGGTCTGGGGCCAACGTCCTGACTTTC
CDR3: CASSRTGSGANVLTF

D: NA
J: TRBJ1-1
V: TRBV28
size: NA
DNA: TGTGCCAGCAGTTTAGAAAGGGGAGCGACACTCCAAGCTTTCTTT
CDR3: CASSLERGATLQAFF

D: NA
J: TRBJ2-4
V: TRBV3-1/TRBV3-2
size: NA
DNA: TGTGCCAGCAGCCAAGGGAGAACATTAGCCAAAAACATTCAGTACTTC
CDR3: CASSQGRTLAKNIQYF

D: NA
J: TRBJ1-1
V: TRBV4-1
size: NA
DNA: TGCGCCAGCAGCCAAGATCCCCGCAAAAGGAACACTGAAGCTTTCTTT
CDR3: CASSQDPRKRNTEAFF

D: NA
J: TRBJ1-3
V: TRBV5-4
size: NA
DNA: TGTGCCAGCAGTCCCGTCCCCCCCGGAAACACCATATATTTT
CDR3: CASSPVPPGNTIYF

D: NA
J: TRBJ1-6
V: TRBV28
size: few
DNA: TGTGCCAGCAGTTTGGGGGTCGGGGGTTCACCCCTCCACTTT
CDR3: CASSLGVGGSPLHF

D: NA
J: TRBJ2-1
V: TRBV19
size: NA
DNA: TGTGCCAGTAGTATTTGGGGTTTGTCCTCCTACAATGAGCAGTTCTTC
CDR3: CASSIWGLSSYNEQFF

D: NA
J: TRBJ2-7
V: TRBV2
size: once
DNA: TGTGCCAGCAGTGAAATAGCGGCAAGCTCCTACGAGCAGTACTTC
CDR3: CASSEIAASSYEQYF

D: NA
J: TRBJ2-6
V: TRBV27
size: NA
DNA: TGTGCCAGCAGTGTATGGGGGGCTACTGGGGCCAACGTCCTGACTTTC
CDR3: CASSVWGATGANVLTF

D: NA
J: TRBJ2-5
V: TRBV27
size: NA
DNA: TGTGCCAGCAGTTTAGTAGGCATCGGAGAGACCCAGTACTTC
CDR3: CASSLVGIGETQYF

D: TRBD1
J: TRBJ1-1
V: TRBV7-9
size: NA
DNA: TGTGCCAGCAGCTCCTCACCAGGGGGAACTGAAGCTTTCTTT
CDR3: CASSSSPGGTEAFF

D: NA
J: TRBJ1-1
V: TRBV7-9
size: NA
DNA: TGTGCCAGCACCCGCGGGGTGAACACTGAAGCTTTCTTT
CDR3: CASTRGVNTEAFF

D: NA
J: TRBJ2-7
V: TRBV7-9
size: NA
DNA: TGTGCCAGCAGCTCTTTCGACCAGGGGGGGCGCAGGTCCTACGAGCAGTACTTC
CDR3: CASSSFDQGGRRSYEQYF

D: TRBD1
J: TRBJ1-2
V: TRBV19
size: NA
DNA: TGTGCCAGTAGTATGCGGGACAGGATTTATGGCTACACCTTC
CDR3: CASSMRDRIYGYTF